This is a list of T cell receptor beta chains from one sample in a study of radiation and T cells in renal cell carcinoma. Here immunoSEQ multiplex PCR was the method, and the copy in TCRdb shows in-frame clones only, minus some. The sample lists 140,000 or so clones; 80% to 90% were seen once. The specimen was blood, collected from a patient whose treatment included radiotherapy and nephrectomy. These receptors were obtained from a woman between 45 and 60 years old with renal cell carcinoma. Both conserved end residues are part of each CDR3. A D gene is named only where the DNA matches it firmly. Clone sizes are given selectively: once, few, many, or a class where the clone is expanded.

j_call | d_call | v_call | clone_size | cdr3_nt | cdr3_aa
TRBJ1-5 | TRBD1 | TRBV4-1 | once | TGCGCCAGCAGCCAAGTAGGGGACAGGGAACCCAATCAGCCCCAGCATTTT | CASSQVGDREPNQPQHF
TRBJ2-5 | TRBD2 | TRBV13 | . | TGTGCCAGCAGCTTAAGGACTAGACAAGAGACCCAGTACTTC | CASSLRTRQETQYF
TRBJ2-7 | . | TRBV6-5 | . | TGTGCCAGCAGCCCCATCAGGGGAGGCGAGCAGTACTTC | CASSPIRGGEQYF
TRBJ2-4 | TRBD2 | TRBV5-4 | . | TGTGCCAGCAGCTTGGGACTAGCGGTGGACATTCAGTACTTC | CASSLGLAVDIQYF
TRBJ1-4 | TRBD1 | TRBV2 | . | TGTGCCAGCAGTGATCTCAACGGGGGACAGGGGGCGCGGAAACTGTTTTTT | CASSDLNGGQGARKLFF
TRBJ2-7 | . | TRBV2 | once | TGTGCCAGCAGTGATAGGGGGGGGTTCGAGCAGTACTTC | CASSDRGGFEQYF
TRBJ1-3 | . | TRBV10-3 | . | TGTGCCATCAGTGAGGACGAAGGAAACACCATATATTTT | CAISEDEGNTIYF
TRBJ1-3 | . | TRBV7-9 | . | TGTGCCAGCAGCTTGGAATGGTCCGGAAACACCATATATTTT | CASSLEWSGNTIYF
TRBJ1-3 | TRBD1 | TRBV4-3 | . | TGCGCCAGCAGCCAATCGACAGGGTCTGGAAACACCATATATTTT | CASSQSTGSGNTIYF
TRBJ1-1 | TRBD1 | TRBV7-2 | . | TGTGCCAGCAGCCCAGGGGGCACTGAAGCTTTCTTT | CASSPGGTEAFF
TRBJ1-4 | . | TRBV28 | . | TGTGCCAGCAGTTTTTCTGAAAAACTGTTTTTT | CASSFSEKLFF
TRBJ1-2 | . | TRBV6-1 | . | TGTGCCATCGGTGCCGGGGCTAGCGGCTACACCTTC | CAIGAGASGYTF
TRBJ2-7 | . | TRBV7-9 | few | TGTGCCAGCAGCTTCCCACCCGTAACCTACGAGCAGTACTTC | CASSFPPVTYEQYF
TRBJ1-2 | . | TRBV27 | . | TGTGCCAGCAGTTTTCGGCTTAGGGGGAACTATGGCTACACCTTC | CASSFRLRGNYGYTF
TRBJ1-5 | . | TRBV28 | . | TGTGCCAGCAGTTTGGGCAGGGTTCAGCCCCAGCATTTT | CASSLGRVQPQHF
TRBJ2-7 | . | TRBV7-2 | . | TGTGCCAGCAGCCTCCTCGAGAGCGAGCAGTACTTC | CASSLLESEQYF
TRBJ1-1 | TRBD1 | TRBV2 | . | TGTGCCAGAGCCCGGACAGGAAAGGGGACTGAAGCTTTCTTT | CARARTGKGTEAFF
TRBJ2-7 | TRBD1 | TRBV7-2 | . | TGTGCCAGCAGGCTGACAGGGTCCTACGAGCAGTACTTC | CASRLTGSYEQYF
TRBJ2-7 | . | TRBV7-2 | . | TGTGCCAGCAGCGCCCGGGCGGGACCGGATCCCTCCTACGAGCAGTACTTC | CASSARAGPDPSYEQYF
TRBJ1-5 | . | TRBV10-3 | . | TGTGCCATCAGTGAGTCCAGAGATAATCAGCCCCAGCATTTT | CAISESRDNQPQHF
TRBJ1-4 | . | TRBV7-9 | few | TGTGCAGCTTCGGGGGTGAAGGAAAAACTGTTTTTT | CAASGVKEKLFF
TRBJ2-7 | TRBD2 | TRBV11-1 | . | TGTGCCAGCAGCCCTGGGAGGGCCACTTTCTACGAGCAGTACTTC | CASSPGRATFYEQYF
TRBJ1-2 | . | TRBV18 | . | TGTGCCAGCTCATCAAATCAGGGAGACGATGGCTACACCTTC | CASSSNQGDDGYTF
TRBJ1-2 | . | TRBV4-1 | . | TGCGCCAGCAGCCCGACACCCATGCGTGGCTACACCTTC | CASSPTPMRGYTF
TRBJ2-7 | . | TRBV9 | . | TGTGCCAGCAGCCCAGGGAGTAGCTCCTACGAGCAGTACTTC | CASSPGSSSYEQYF
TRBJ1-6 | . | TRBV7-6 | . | TGTGCCAGCAGCTTATCAGATGGGAATTCACCCCTCCACTTT | CASSLSDGNSPLHF
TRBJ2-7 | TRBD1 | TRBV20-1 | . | TGCAGTGCTAACAGGGGTCGCGAGCAGTACTTC | CSANRGREQYF
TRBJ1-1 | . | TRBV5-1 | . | TGCGCCAGCAGCATAACCGGGGCCGAGGGCACTGAAGCTTTCTTT | CASSITGAEGTEAFF
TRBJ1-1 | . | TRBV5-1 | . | TGCGCCAGCAGGACGATGTACCCATTGAACACTGAAGCTTTCTTT | CASRTMYPLNTEAFF
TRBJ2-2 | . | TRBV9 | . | TGTGCCAGCAGCGTAGGGGCAGGGACAAACACCGGGGAGCTGTTTTTT | CASSVGAGTNTGELFF
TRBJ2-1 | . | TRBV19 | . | TGTGCCAGTGGTGGTCAGGGGCCGGGTGAGCAGTTCTTC | CASGGQGPGEQFF
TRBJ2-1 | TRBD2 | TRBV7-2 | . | TGTGCCAGCAGCTTGGGTAGCGGGGGGCCCTCCTACAATGAGCAGTTCTTC | CASSLGSGGPSYNEQFF
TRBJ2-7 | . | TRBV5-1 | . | TGCGCCAGCAGCCCTGGGGAGGCCCGACGCGAGCAGTACTTC | CASSPGEARREQYF
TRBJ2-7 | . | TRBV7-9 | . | TGTGCCAGCAGCTCTGTGAGGACGACTGGGGGTTACGAGCAGTACTTC | CASSSVRTTGGYEQYF
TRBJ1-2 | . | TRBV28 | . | TGTGCCAGCAGTCCCCCGTACGGGATTGGCTATGGCTACACCTTC | CASSPPYGIGYGYTF
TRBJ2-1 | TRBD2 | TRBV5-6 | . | TGTGCCAGCAGCCCCAATCTAGCGGGGGAGCAGTTCTTC | CASSPNLAGEQFF
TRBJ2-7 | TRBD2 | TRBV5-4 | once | TGTGCCAGCAGCTTGGGGCGGGAGGCCTACGAGCAGTACTTC | CASSLGREAYEQYF
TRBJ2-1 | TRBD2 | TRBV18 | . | TGTGCCAGCTCACCACGGTTAGCGGGAGGGCCCATCAATGAGCAGTTCTTC | CASSPRLAGGPINEQFF
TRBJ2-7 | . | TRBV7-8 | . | TGTGCCAGCAGCCCAACGGCGCGGGACGAGCAGTACTTC | CASSPTARDEQYF
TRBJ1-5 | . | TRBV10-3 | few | TGTGCCATCAGTGAGTCCCAGGGGTTGAATCAGCCCCAGCATTTT | CAISESQGLNQPQHF
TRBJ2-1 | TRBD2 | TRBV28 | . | TGTGCCAGCAGCTCTGAGCGGGAGGCCTACAATGAGCAGTTCTTC | CASSSEREAYNEQFF
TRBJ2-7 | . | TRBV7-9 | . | TGTGCCAGCAGCTCGGACTCGAACAATTACGAGCAGTACTTC | CASSSDSNNYEQYF
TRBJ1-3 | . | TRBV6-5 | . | TGTGCCAGCAGTCTGGACGTAAGCTCTGGAAACACCATATATTTT | CASSLDVSSGNTIYF
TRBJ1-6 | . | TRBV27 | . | TGTGCCAGCAGTTCCGGCAGGGTGGCCTCACCCCTCCACTTT | CASSSGRVASPLHF
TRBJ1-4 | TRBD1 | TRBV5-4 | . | TGTGCCAGCAGCCCTGGGACAGCGAATGAAAAACTGTTTTTT | CASSPGTANEKLFF
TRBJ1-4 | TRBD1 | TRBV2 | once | TGTGCCAGCCTACGGGACAGGACTAATGAAAAACTGTTTTTT | CASLRDRTNEKLFF
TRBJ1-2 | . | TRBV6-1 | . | TGTGCCAGCAGTGAAGATTGGGGCGGCTATGGCTACACCTTC | CASSEDWGGYGYTF
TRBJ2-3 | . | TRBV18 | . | TGTGCCAGCTCACCAGGTAGAACCGGAGATACGCAGTATTTT | CASSPGRTGDTQYF
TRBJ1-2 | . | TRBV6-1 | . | TGTGCCAGCAGTGAAGCCCGGGGGTTAATCTATGGCTACACCTTC | CASSEARGLIYGYTF